Listed below are T cell receptor beta chains from one sample, sequenced in a study of shared clonotypes between healthy human individuals. Sequencing used immunoSEQ multiplex PCR; TCRdb keeps in-frame clones, though not all of them. There are about 590,000 clones in the sample; roughly 96% occur only once, and over 0.09% lies in the top ten. The sequenced material came from naive CD8+ T cells sorted from blood. These receptors were obtained from a woman between 25 and 40 years old in good health. CDR3s include the opening cysteine and the closing phenylalanine or tryptophan. A D gene is named only where the DNA matches it firmly. Size tells how often a clone was seen (once, few, many) or the class of an expanded clone, and some rows leave it out.

once,TRBV4-1,TRBJ2-7,TRBD2,16,TGCGCCAGCAGCCAAGATCTTACTAGCGGGATGGGAGAGCAGTACTTC,CASSQDLTSGMGEQYF
.,TRBV28,TRBJ2-1,TRBD2,17,TGTGCCAGCAGTTTATGGCTAGCGGGTAGCTCCTACAATGAGCAGTTCTTC,CASSLWLAGSSYNEQFF
once,TRBV7-9,TRBJ2-7,.,13,TGTGCCAGCAGCTCTCTACGGTCCTACGAGCAGTACTTC,CASSSLRSYEQYF
.,TRBV28,TRBJ2-7,TRBD2,15,TGTGCCAGCACCCCGGGGGGGGCTAGCTCCTACGAGCAGTACTTC,CASTPGGASSYEQYF
.,TRBV30,TRBJ2-7,TRBD2,15,TGTGCCTGGAGACCCCGGGGGGGGGTTCCCTACGAGCAGTACTTC,CAWRPRGGVPYEQYF
.,TRBV28,TRBJ1-2,.,15,TGTGCCAGCAGTGATTCTACAGGGTATTACTATGGCTACACCTTC,CASSDSTGYYYGYTF
.,TRBV6-1,TRBJ2-7,.,15,TGTGCCAGCACCACCACGGCAGTCCCCTCCTACGAGCAGTACTTC,CASTTTAVPSYEQYF
.,TRBV27,TRBJ1-4,TRBD1,14,TGTGCCAGCAGTCCGAGACAGGGCGCTGAAAAACTGTTTTTT,CASSPRQGAEKLFF
.,TRBV6-5,TRBJ1-2,TRBD1,15,TGTGCCAGCAGCCCAACAGGGGGCGTTGACTATGGCTACACCTTC,CASSPTGGVDYGYTF
.,TRBV7-2,TRBJ2-1,.,16,TGTGCCAGCAGCTCCCGTGGCGGAAGCTCCTACAATGAGCAGTTCTTC,CASSSRGGSSYNEQFF
.,TRBV7-8,TRBJ1-2,TRBD1,18,TGTGCCAGCAGCTCGCAAAACAGGGGGCGGAAGGGTAACTATGGCTACACCTTC,CASSSQNRGRKGNYGYTF
.,TRBV2,TRBJ2-7,.,11,TGTGCCAGCAGTAACTCCTACGAGCAGTACTTC,CASSNSYEQYF
once,TRBV28,TRBJ2-2,.,15,TGTGCCAGCAGTTTAAGAAGGGGTGACACCGGGGAGCTGTTTTTT,CASSLRRGDTGELFF
.,TRBV7-9,TRBJ1-3,TRBD1,17,TGTGCCAGCAGCTTAGGTCCCAGGGGGCAATCTGGAAACACCATATATTTT,CASSLGPRGQSGNTIYF
once,TRBV11-2,TRBJ2-7,TRBD2,14,TGTGCCAGCAGCTTGGGGACTAGCGCCTACGAGCAGTACTTC,CASSLGTSAYEQYF
.,TRBV5-8,TRBJ2-7,.,16,TGTGCCAGCCAGTCTGAAGACCAACGACGGCCCTACGAGCAGTACTTC,CASQSEDQRRPYEQYF
.,TRBV6-1,TRBJ1-2,.,9,TGTGCCAGGAGTCATGGCTACACCTTC,CARSHGYTF
.,TRBV28,TRBJ2-1,.,16,TGTGCCAGCAGTTTGAGATGGGTTAGCTCCTACAATGAGCAGTTCTTC,CASSLRWVSSYNEQFF
.,TRBV7-3,TRBJ1-1,.,13,TGTGCCAGCAGCTTAACCGAGAACACTGAAGCTTTCTTT,CASSLTENTEAFF
.,TRBV7-6,TRBJ2-5,.,17,TGTGCCAGCAGCTTAGCATTCGGGTCAGGCCCCCAAGAGACCCAGTACTTC,CASSLAFGSGPQETQYF
.,TRBV10-3,TRBJ2-1,TRBD2,15,TGTGCCATCAGTGAGCCTAAGGGACTAGCGAATGAGCAGTTCTTC,CAISEPKGLANEQFF
.,TRBV29-1,TRBJ1-2,.,13,TGCAGCGTGACCTCGGGACGACTTTATGGCTACACCTTC,CSVTSGRLYGYTF
.,TRBV2,TRBJ1-1,TRBD1,14,TGTGCCAGCAGTTTCGGACAGGGGAACACTGAAGCTTTCTTT,CASSFGQGNTEAFF
.,TRBV27,TRBJ2-3,TRBD2,18,TGTGCCAGCAGTTTACACCGGACTAGCGGTACGCAATGGGATACGCAGTATTTT,CASSLHRTSGTQWDTQYF
.,TRBV27,TRBJ2-7,TRBD2,17,TGTGCCAGCAGTTCCGGGACTAGCGGGAGGGCCGTTGGCGAGCAGTACTTC,CASSSGTSGRAVGEQYF
.,TRBV19,TRBJ2-7,TRBD2,16,TGTGCCAGTAGTAGAGAAACTAGCGGGATTACCTACGAGCAGTACTTC,CASSRETSGITYEQYF
.,TRBV27,TRBJ2-2,.,12,TGTGCCAGCAGTCCCCGGGTCGGGGAGCTGTTTTTT,CASSPRVGELFF
.,TRBV6-5,TRBJ2-2,TRBD2,14,TGTGCCAGCAGTGGACTAGTGTACACCGGGGAGCTGTTTTTT,CASSGLVYTGELFF
.,TRBV7-9,TRBJ2-7,.,19,TGTGCCAGCAGCTCTGACCCTCTAGGGGTCTACGGGAGTGTCTACGAGCAGTACTTC,CASSSDPLGVYGSVYEQYF
.,TRBV27,TRBJ2-1,.,14,TGTGCCAGCCTGCCACTCGGGTCCTACAATGAGCAGTTCTTC,CASLPLGSYNEQFF
few,TRBV7-2,TRBJ1-4,.,14,TGTGCCAGCAGCCCGACAGAAGAAGATGAAAAACTGTTTTTT,CASSPTEEDEKLFF
.,TRBV5-6,TRBJ1-2,.,14,TGTGCCAGCAGCCAGACGGAGGCCCCCTATGGCTACACCTTC,CASSQTEAPYGYTF
once,TRBV5-6,TRBJ2-1,TRBD1,14,TGTGCCAGCACCATCGGGACAGGGCTAAATGAGCAGTTCTTC,CASTIGTGLNEQFF
.,TRBV7-8,TRBJ2-5,.,15,TGTGCCAGCAGCTTATTGGGGGCCTGGGGAGAGACCCAGTACTTC,CASSLLGAWGETQYF
.,TRBV27,TRBJ1-1,.,15,TGTGCCAGCAGTGACAGGACAGCCCCGAACACTGAAGCTTTCTTT,CASSDRTAPNTEAFF
.,TRBV25-1,TRBJ2-7,.,12,TGTGCCAGCAGTGATCTGGGGTACGAGCAGTACTTC,CASSDLGYEQYF
.,TRBV2,TRBJ1-5,.,14,TGTGCCAGCAGTGAAGTGTCAGGTAAACAGCCCCAGCATTTT,CASSEVSGKQPQHF
.,TRBV19,TRBJ2-1,TRBD2,14,TGTGCCAGTATAGCAACTAGCGGGACTTGGGAGCAGTTCTTC,CASIATSGTWEQFF
.,TRBV5-4,TRBJ2-1,.,12,TGTGCCAGCAGCTGGAACTTCAATGAGCAGTTCTTC,CASSWNFNEQFF
.,TRBV5-1,TRBJ1-1,.,13,TGCGCCAGCAGGATATTACAGGGCCCTGAAGCTTTCTTT,CASRILQGPEAFF
.,TRBV4-1,TRBJ2-5,.,13,TGCGCCAGCAGCCCCCGGGTAGGGGAGACCCAGTACTTC,CASSPRVGETQYF
.,TRBV4-1,TRBJ1-1,TRBD1,16,TGCGCCAGCAGCCCCATCGCGGGACAGGGGCATGTGCGAGCTTTCTTT,CASSPIAGQGHVRAFF
.,TRBV21-1,TRBJ1-3,.,13,TGTGCCAGCACAAACAACTCTGGAAACACCATATATTTT,CASTNNSGNTIYF
.,TRBV7-9,TRBJ2-5,.,14,TGTGCCAGCAGCTTAGATCCTAGTCGAGAGACCCAGTACTTC,CASSLDPSRETQYF
.,TRBV5-4,TRBJ2-7,.,18,TGTGCCAGCAGCTTAACGAGATGGCCTATTATCAGTGGGGACGAGCAGTACTTC,CASSLTRWPIISGDEQYF
.,TRBV19,TRBJ2-2,TRBD1,15,TGTGCCAGTAGTAGGGACAGGGAGGGCACCGGGGAGCTGTTTTTT,CASSRDREGTGELFF
.,TRBV4-1,TRBJ2-7,TRBD1,15,TGCGCCAGCAGCCAGCGGACAGGACCGCATTACGAGCAGTACTTC,CASSQRTGPHYEQYF
.,TRBV14,TRBJ2-7,TRBD2,16,TGTGCCAGCAGTAAACTTGCCGGGACTACCTCCCTCGAGCAGTACTTC,CASSKLAGTTSLEQYF
.,TRBV30,TRBJ2-7,.,14,TGTGCCTGGAGTCTCGGACAGAATGCCTACGAGCAGTACTTC,CAWSLGQNAYEQYF
.,TRBV6-5,TRBJ2-4,TRBD1,15,TGTGCCAGCACCCACAGCCGGGACAGGGTTTCCATTCAGTACTTC,CASTHSRDRVSIQYF
once,TRBV27,TRBJ2-2,TRBD1,18,TGTGCCAGCATAGGGCTCGAAGGACAGGGGGTGTTCACCGGGGAGCTGTTTTTT,CASIGLEGQGVFTGELFF
.,TRBV30,TRBJ2-1,TRBD2,17,TGTGCCTGGAGGGGCGGGAGTCCCCCCCTTGGGGACAATGAGCAGTTCTTC,CAWRGGSPPLGDNEQFF
once,TRBV28,TRBJ2-1,.,11,TGTGCCAGCAGTCAAGGGGGTGAGCAGTTCTTC,CASSQGGEQFF
.,TRBV6-4,TRBJ1-1,.,13,TGTGCCAGCAGGGAGGGTAGGAACACTGAAGCTTTCTTT,CASREGRNTEAFF
.,TRBV27,TRBJ2-1,TRBD2,15,TGTGCCAGCACCTCAGGAGGAGCGGGACTCAATGAGCAGTTCTTC,CASTSGGAGLNEQFF
.,TRBV28,TRBJ2-2,.,16,TGTGCCAGCAGTTTATTTGGGCCCGATAGGGCCGGGGAGCTGTTTTTT,CASSLFGPDRAGELFF
once,TRBV2,TRBJ2-7,.,13,TGTGCCAGCAGTGAAATGACTTCGGCGGAGCAGTACTTC,CASSEMTSAEQYF
.,TRBV6-5,TRBJ1-1,.,11,TGTGCCAGCAGTTCCTTATCTGAAGCTTTCTTT,CASSSLSEAFF
.,TRBV11-3,TRBJ2-1,TRBD2,16,TGTGCCAGCAGCTCTAAGACTAGCGGGTTATACAATGAGCAGTTCTTC,CASSSKTSGLYNEQFF
.,TRBV20-1,TRBJ2-6,.,11,TGCAGTGTAGCCGGGGCCAACGTCCTGACTTTC,CSVAGANVLTF